This TCR beta chain came from a study of T cell responses to AZD1222 COVID-19 vaccine. Notes on the study in general: Targets within unmutated variant regions were reportedly found for nearly half of spike-specific TCRs. It was only after the peak T cell response that any repertoires were sampled.

Profiled with immunoSEQ multiplex PCR; TCRdb holds only in-frame clones, not every one. The table lists around 140,000 clones, 88% of them singletons. This CDR3 is built from 14 residues. Trimming shortened V by 6 bases and J by 2 bases, and 13 bases separated the two germline ends. The germline CDR1 and CDR2 sequences are ENHRY and SYGVKD. Notes on this clone: Its antigen is unknown.

This clonotype originated in an adult who received the MenACWY meningococcal vaccine as a control. V gene TRBV10-3 combines with J gene TRBJ1-2; D is possibly TRBD1 (5 bases). The sequences come from peripheral blood, collected 28 days after the second dose of the MenACWY control vaccine. The chain's CDR3 is CAIRSGTANYGYTF. CDR3 DNA sequence: TGTGCCATCAGATCCGGGACGGCAAACTATGGCTACACCTTC.